This TCR beta chain was sequenced in a study of blood T cell repertoires in COVID-19 (dated by TCRdb to between 2020 and 2021). A note on the overall study: The collaborator samples originated in the United States, Italy and Spain and spanned the acute and convalescent phases of COVID-19. The prospective study material was composed of cDNA or gDNA derived from T cells, B-cell-depleted T cells, or PBMCs. Subjects who had been exposed to COVID-19, were actively infected with it, or had recovered from it provided the deeply sampled blood TCRbeta repertoires that made up the dataset. A freely available public database, intended as a resource for researchers studying the immune response to SARS-CoV-2, is where the repertoires were released. Samples came from the ongoing ImmuneRACE study (first 160 participants) plus 1,254 subjects from 6 global collaborators. Nearly every sample came with metadata listing a de-identified subject ID, COVID-19 status, age in years and sex. Where HLA class I and class II types were available, the types were taken from metadata supplied by the sample provider, not from assay-based typing.

Broad study findings and their caveats: How much clinical and demographic metadata was included differed by source and by participant, and the metadata was provided uncurated.

V loses 3 bases at its end and J loses 8 bases; junction bases beyond the gene matches: 10. The CDR3 spans 16 residues, from the cysteine through the phenylalanine. The DNA shown is the 48-base CDR3, in frame from base 1. The germline V gene provides CDR1 SGHNT and CDR2 YENEEA. One collaborating source in Seattle enrolled patients during active infection and followed them longitudinally through the course of disease. Whole blood was collected in K2EDTA tubes by collaborating institutions according to the institutions' own protocols. Collaborator samples were shipped for TCRbeta analysis as frozen whole blood, isolated PBMCs, or DNA extracted from either sample type. On this clone itself: Its antigen is unknown. The input lacks base qualities; no much larger clone sits a single base away.

TCRbeta CDR3 regions were amplified from genomic DNA using the immunoSEQ Assay, a bias-controlled multiplex PCR. The published analysis was carried out like this. Nucleated cell counts per sample were estimated from amplification of reference gene primers within the assay. To quantify the absolute abundance of each unique TCRbeta CDR3 rearrangement, sequence reads were collapsed and filtered. For each sample, productive Simpson clonality was calculated by taking the square root of Simpson's diversity index across productive rearrangements. Sourced from immuneACCESS, this table was stored by TCRdb with only in-frame sequences that have V and J called. A share of the clones is absent; for the studies checked, an unresolved V gene accounts for under half, and the remainder has no known explanation. For V, J and clone size, that table is used; D and trimming come from the DNA. This sample gives under 400,000 clones in total; roughly 90% of them show up just once. Jointly, the top ten make up roughly 2.9% of the sample.

The chain uses TRBV11-3 and TRBJ2-1; 10 bases in the middle match TRBD1. This receptor was obtained from a woman aged 25-40 years with COVID-19, enrolled during active disease. Sequencing input: peripheral blood. The nucleotides read TGTGCCAGCAGCTTGGGGCTATCGACAGGGGGCGATGAGCAGTTCTTC. It translates as CASSLGLSTGGDEQFF.